A selection of T cell receptor beta chains follows, all from one sample in a study of T-cell memory formation after mild COVID-19. TCRdb reprocessed the 5' RACE reads via MiXCR and lists one record per CDR3 protein. The sample lists more than 250,000 distinct CDR3 sequences; 15% to 20% were seen once. Sequencing input: PBMCs or a T cell subset sorted from them (not recorded which). The receptor set was obtained from a man younger than 35 who had mild COVID-19 (a few samples of this study predate the infection). Cell type and time point are not known. Each CDR3 is given with its conserved first and last residue. A D gene is named only where the DNA matches it firmly. Where a row states a size, it is once, few, many or the class of an expanded clone; other rows omit it.

D: -
J: TRBJ2-6
size: few
V: TRBV4-1
DNA: TGCGCCAGCAGCACCTCTGGGGCCAACGTCCTGACTTTC
CDR3: CASSTSGANVLTF

D: -
J: TRBJ2-3
size: -
V: TRBV2
DNA: TGTGCCAGCATTAGGGGGGAGGCTACAGATACGCAGTATTTT
CDR3: CASIRGEATDTQYF

D: -
J: TRBJ1-2
size: few
V: TRBV4-3
DNA: TGCGCCAGCAGCCAAGTTAGGAGTAATTGGGCGTATGGCTACACCTTC
CDR3: CASSQVRSNWAYGYTF

D: -
J: TRBJ2-7
size: -
V: TRBV7-8
DNA: TGTGCCAGCAGCTTACCCAGGGCGCACCCTTACGAGCAGTACTTC
CDR3: CASSLPRAHPYEQYF

D: -
J: TRBJ2-3
size: few
V: TRBV20-1
DNA: TGCAGTGCCAAGGGAGTTCAGGGCACAGATACGCAGTATTTT
CDR3: CSAKGVQGTDTQYF

D: TRBD1
J: TRBJ1-1
size: few
V: TRBV6-5
DNA: TGTGCCAGCAAATCGACAGGGATGAACACTGAAGCTTTCTTT
CDR3: CASKSTGMNTEAFF

D: -
J: TRBJ1-2
size: few
V: TRBV4-2
DNA: TGTGCCAGCAGCCAAGATAAGACACCCTATGGCTACACCTTC
CDR3: CASSQDKTPYGYTF

D: -
J: TRBJ2-3
size: many
V: TRBV15
DNA: TGTGCCACCAGCAGAGATCGGGCAGATACGCAGTATTTT
CDR3: CATSRDRADTQYF

D: TRBD1
J: TRBJ2-7
size: -
V: TRBV7-8
DNA: TGTGCCAGCAGCAAAAGGGACAGGGGCTACGAGCAGTACTTC
CDR3: CASSKRDRGYEQYF

D: -
J: TRBJ1-1
size: few
V: TRBV7-6
DNA: TGTGCCAGCAGCTTAGTACAGGCCACTGAAGCTTTCTTT
CDR3: CASSLVQATEAFF

D: TRBD1
J: TRBJ2-1
size: few
V: TRBV20-1
DNA: TGCAGTGCTAGAAACCCGGCGGGACAGGGGCACAATGAGCAGTTCTTC
CDR3: CSARNPAGQGHNEQFF

D: TRBD2
J: TRBJ2-3
size: few
V: TRBV9
DNA: TGTGCCAGCAGCTCCGTAGCGGGGGGGCCGGTAGATACGCAGTATTTT
CDR3: CASSSVAGGPVDTQYF

D: -
J: TRBJ2-7
size: -
V: TRBV6-6
DNA: TGTGCCAGCAGCTGGGGACTCTCCTACGAGCAGTACTTC
CDR3: CASSWGLSYEQYF

D: -
J: TRBJ2-5
size: -
V: TRBV3-1
DNA: TGTGCCAGCAGCCCTATGACAGGACCGTACCAAGAGACCCAGTACTTC
CDR3: CASSPMTGPYQETQYF

D: TRBD1
J: TRBJ1-1
size: few
V: TRBV5-1
DNA: TGCGCCAGCAGTCGTCAGGGGGCTATGACTGAAGCTTTCTTT
CDR3: CASSRQGAMTEAFF

D: -
J: TRBJ1-3
size: few
V: TRBV12-5
DNA: TGTGCTAGTGGTTTGGGACGTCCGGCCTCTGGAAACACCATATATTTT
CDR3: CASGLGRPASGNTIYF

D: -
J: TRBJ1-5
size: -
V: TRBV6-2/TRBV6-3
DNA: TGTGCCAGCAGTTACGGACGGATTAAACAGCCCCAGCATTTT
CDR3: CASSYGRIKQPQHF

D: TRBD2
J: TRBJ2-3
size: few
V: TRBV7-2
DNA: TGTGCCAGCCGGACTAGCGGGCTCACAGATACGCAGTATTTT
CDR3: CASRTSGLTDTQYF

D: TRBD1
J: TRBJ2-7
size: few
V: TRBV28
DNA: TGTGCCAGCAGTGTCAGAAGACAGGGATCGGGGGAGCAGTACTTC
CDR3: CASSVRRQGSGEQYF

D: -
J: TRBJ2-5
size: -
V: TRBV12-3/TRBV12-4
DNA: TGTGCCAGCAGACTCTCAATAAGGGGTCTCCAGTACTTC
CDR3: CASRLSIRGLQYF

D: -
J: TRBJ1-2
size: -
V: TRBV9
DNA: TGTGCCAGCAGCGTAGGAACAGCCAACCTTGGTGGCTACACCTTC
CDR3: CASSVGTANLGGYTF

D: -
J: TRBJ1-1
size: once
V: TRBV10-3
DNA: TGTGCCATCAGTGAGCCCCCCGGGACATTGAACACTGAAGCTTTCTTT
CDR3: CAISEPPGTLNTEAFF

D: -
J: TRBJ1-2
size: -
V: TRBV7-3
DNA: TGTGCCAGCAGCCCGGGACCGGTCGGGGGCTACACCTTC
CDR3: CASSPGPVGGYTF

D: -
J: TRBJ1-2
size: many
V: TRBV5-1
DNA: TGCGCCAGCAGCTTGGAGACGCCAAACTATGGCTACACCTTC
CDR3: CASSLETPNYGYTF

D: TRBD2
J: TRBJ2-1
size: -
V: TRBV7-2
DNA: TGTGCCAGCAGCTTTGTAGCGGGGGCAACTAGCTCCTACAATGAGCAGTTCTTC
CDR3: CASSFVAGATSSYNEQFF

D: -
J: TRBJ2-3
size: many
V: TRBV12-3/TRBV12-4
DNA: TGTGCCAGCAGCTTCGGGCTTGCGGATACGCAGTATTTT
CDR3: CASSFGLADTQYF

D: -
J: TRBJ1-5
size: few
V: TRBV21-1
DNA: TGTGCCAGCAGCAATGGAGGCAGTAGCAATCAGCCCCAGCATTTT
CDR3: CASSNGGSSNQPQHF

D: TRBD2
J: TRBJ2-7
size: many
V: TRBV6-2/TRBV6-3
DNA: TGTGCCAGCAGTTCCCTCACTAGCGGGGGGATTTCCTACGAGCAGTACTTC
CDR3: CASSSLTSGGISYEQYF

D: -
J: TRBJ1-2
size: -
V: TRBV7-9
DNA: TGTGCCAGCAGCCACGACAGGTACTATGGCTACACCTTC
CDR3: CASSHDRYYGYTF

D: TRBD1
J: TRBJ2-3
size: -
V: TRBV5-1
DNA: TGCGCCAGCAGCCCAGGACAGGGACTAGATACGCAGTATTTT
CDR3: CASSPGQGLDTQYF

D: TRBD1
J: TRBJ1-3
size: -
V: TRBV7-9
DNA: TGTGCCAGCAGCTCGGACAGGGGCGATGGAAACACCATATATTTT
CDR3: CASSSDRGDGNTIYF